This T cell receptor beta chain was found in a study of blood T cell repertoires in COVID-19. Produced via immunoSEQ multiplex PCR; TCRdb's table is partial and in-frame only. The table shows some 370,000 clones, with approximately 88% occurring only once. The CDR3 extends over 16 amino acids. V was clipped by 3 bases and J by 0 bases; unmatched bases: 7. Germline V gene data show CDR1 as SGDLS and CDR2 as YYNGEE. The genes are TRBV9 and TRBJ2-3; 7 bases fit TRBD1. The sample comprised peripheral blood. This receptor was obtained from a man aged 40-50 years with acute or convalescent COVID-19. The CDR3 is CASSAGTAASTDTQYF. The CDR3 DNA reads as TGTGCCAGCAGCGCCGGGACAGCCGCTAGCACAGATACGCAGTATTTT.